These 4 T cell receptor beta chains were sequenced from one sample in a study of shared clonotypes between healthy human individuals. Produced via immunoSEQ multiplex PCR; TCRdb's table is partial and in-frame only. The table lists about 460,000 clones, roughly 80% of them singletons, with around 12% in the top ten. The source material was PBMCs. These TCRs come from a woman between 35 and 50 years old in good health. Some clones in this sample may be carry-over from other donors' samples.

The chain recombines TRBV9 with TRBJ2-1; 7 positions match TRBD1. V gave up 0 bases and J gave up 4 bases; unmatched junction bases: 1. CDR3 length: 14 residues. Germline lookup yields CDR1 SGDLS and CDR2 YYNGEE. The CDR3 sequence: CASSVGGQYNEQFF. CDR3 in DNA: TGTGCCAGCAGCGTAGGGGGACAGTACAATGAGCAGTTCTTC.

This chain joins TRBV6-6 and TRBJ2-2; no firm D call. Deletions cut 7 bases from V and 2 bases from J, with 5 bases between. Per the germline V gene, CDR1 is MNHNY and CDR2 is SVGAGI (reference sequence). This CDR3 has 12 residues. The CDR3 DNA reads TGTGCCAGCAAATTCAACACCGGGGAGCTGTTTTTT. Translation: CASKFNTGELFF.

This clone was seen only a few times. The gene calls are TRBV4-1 and TRBJ2-5; 7 bases line up with TRBD1. The end of the DNA fits TRBJ2-7 better, so the J call may be wrong. CDR3 length: 15 amino acids. The germline V gene encodes CDR1 MGHRA and CDR2 YSYEKL. The CDR3 here is CASSQGLTGPYEQYF. CDR3 in DNA: TGCGCCAGCAGCCAAGGGTTGACAGGGCCGTACGAGCAGTACTTC.

This sequence joins TRBV15 and TRBJ2-3, with 9 positions matching TRBD2. This CDR3 region has 18 residues. V shed 1 base, J shed 4 bases, and the junction held 12 bases outside the gene matches. CDR1 and CDR2 from the germline V gene are LNHNV and YYDKDF (reference sequence). The CDR3 reads CATSRGRQVAGVADTQYF. The CDR3 bases are TGTGCCACCAGCAGAGGGCGACAGGTAGCGGGAGTAGCAGATACGCAGTATTTT. Looking up the rest from reference TRBV15 and TRBJ2-3 gives the full variable domain: DAMVIQNPRYQVTQFGKPVTLSCSQTLNHNVMYWYQQKSSQAPKLLFHYYDKDFNNEADTPDNFQSRRPNTSFCFLDIRSPGLGDTAMYLCATSRGRQVAGVADTQYFGPGTRLTVL.